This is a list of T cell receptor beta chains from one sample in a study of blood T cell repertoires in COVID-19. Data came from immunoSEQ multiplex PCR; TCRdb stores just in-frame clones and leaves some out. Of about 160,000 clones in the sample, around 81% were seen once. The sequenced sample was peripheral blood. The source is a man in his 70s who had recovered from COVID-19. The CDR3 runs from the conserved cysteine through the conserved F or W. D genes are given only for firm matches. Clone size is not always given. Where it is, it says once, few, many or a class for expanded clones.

CASSVRDRNTEAFF,TGTGCCAGCTCAGTCCGGGACAGGAACACTGAAGCTTTCTTT,NA,TRBD1,TRBV18,TRBJ1-1
CASRTPGGHGYTF,TGTGCCAGCAGGACACCAGGGGGCCATGGCTACACCTTC,NA,TRBD1,TRBV28,TRBJ1-2
CASSFSGSGTDTQYF,TGTGCCAGCAGCTTTAGCGGGAGTGGGACAGATACGCAGTATTTT,NA,TRBD2,TRBV5-4,TRBJ2-3
CASSQDGAGRAAFF,TGCGCCAGCAGCCAAGACGGTGCGGGGCGCGCCGCTTTCTTT,NA,NA,TRBV4-3,TRBJ1-1
CAISGQGSPNTGELFF,TGTGCCATCAGCGGACAGGGATCCCCGAACACCGGGGAGCTGTTTTTT,once,TRBD1,TRBV10-3,TRBJ2-2
CASSPVISGTRVSGEKLFF,TGTGCCAGCAGCCCCGTGATCTCCGGGACACGGGTGTCAGGGGAAAAACTGTTTTTT,NA,NA,TRBV28,TRBJ1-4
CASSLLGSQETQYF,TGTGCCAGCAGCTTGCTTGGCAGCCAAGAGACCCAGTACTTC,NA,NA,TRBV5-4,TRBJ2-5
CSVDSTSGTGEQYF,TGCAGCGTTGACTCGACTAGCGGGACTGGTGAGCAGTACTTC,NA,TRBD2,TRBV29-1,TRBJ2-7
CASSLGGTIQETQYF,TGTGCCAGCAGCTTGGGGGGGACTATCCAAGAGACCCAGTACTTC,NA,TRBD2,TRBV5-5,TRBJ2-5
CASSGGLRSSYEQYF,TGTGCCAGCAGTGGGGGACTGCGGAGCTCCTACGAGCAGTACTTC,once,NA,TRBV27,TRBJ2-7
CASSRQAQAEAFF,TGCGCCAGCAGCCGACAGGCCCAGGCTGAAGCTTTCTTT,NA,NA,TRBV4-1,TRBJ1-1
CASSVSGRFDF,TGCGCCAGCAGTGTAAGCGGGAGGTTTGACTTC,NA,TRBD2,TRBV10-1,TRBJ2-5
CASSPTSGQETQYF,TGTGCCAGCAGTCCGACTAGCGGTCAAGAGACCCAGTACTTC,NA,TRBD2,TRBV3-1/TRBV3-2,TRBJ2-5
CASSPGTSGSYEQYF,TGTGCCAGCAGCCCCGGGACTAGCGGGAGCTACGAGCAGTACTTC,NA,TRBD2,TRBV7-3,TRBJ2-7
CASSKDRDNYGYTF,TGTGCCAGCAGCAAGGACAGGGACAACTATGGCTACACCTTC,NA,TRBD1,TRBV6-5,TRBJ1-2
CASSSHSGRGNEQFF,TGTGCCAGCAGTTCCCATAGCGGGAGGGGCAATGAGCAGTTCTTC,once,TRBD2,TRBV6-2/TRBV6-3,TRBJ2-1
CASSQVTGSKNIQYF,TGTGCCAGCAGCCAAGTCACCGGGTCCAAAAACATTCAGTACTTC,NA,NA,TRBV3-1/TRBV3-2,TRBJ2-4
CASTDRVYGYTF,TGTGCCAGCACCGACAGGGTTTATGGCTACACCTTC,NA,TRBD1,TRBV6-6,TRBJ1-2
CASSPSVSSYEQYF,TGTGCCAGCTCACCCAGCGTGAGCTCCTACGAGCAGTACTTC,NA,NA,TRBV18,TRBJ2-7
CASSRQGGETQYF,TGTGCCAGCAGCCGACAGGGTGGAGAGACCCAGTACTTC,NA,TRBD1,TRBV7-9,TRBJ2-5
CASRDRGQPQHF,TGTGCCAGTAGGGACAGGGGTCAGCCCCAGCATTTT,NA,TRBD1,TRBV19,TRBJ1-5
CASSSEQGNVYGYTF,TGCGCCAGCAGCTCGGAACAGGGAAATGTCTATGGCTACACCTTC,NA,NA,TRBV5-1,TRBJ1-2
CASSPSFSGDSYEQYF,TGTGCCAGCTCACCCAGTTTTAGCGGAGATTCCTACGAGCAGTACTTC,NA,NA,TRBV18,TRBJ2-7
CAVTGSMNTEAFF,TGTGCCGTCACGGGATCTATGAACACTGAAGCTTTCTTT,once,NA,TRBV19,TRBJ1-1
CASSPRGLAGYQQKYNEQFF,TGTGCCAGCAGTCCCCGGGGGCTAGCGGGATACCAACAGAAATACAATGAGCAGTTCTTC,NA,TRBD2,TRBV6-6,TRBJ2-1
CASSERVGQGRETQYF,TGTGCCAGCAGTGAAAGGGTAGGACAGGGAAGGGAGACCCAGTACTTC,NA,TRBD1,TRBV6-1,TRBJ2-5
CASSLYAGEGNEQFF,TGTGCCAGCAGTTTATACGCGGGAGAAGGGAATGAGCAGTTCTTC,NA,TRBD2,TRBV28,TRBJ2-1
CASSVGASGAYEQYF,TGTGCCAGCAGCGTAGGGGCTAGCGGTGCCTACGAGCAGTACTTC,NA,TRBD2,TRBV9,TRBJ2-7
CASRGGLGTDTQYF,TGTGCCAGCAGGGGGGGACTAGGCACAGATACGCAGTATTTT,NA,TRBD2,TRBV28,TRBJ2-3
CASSTGNSPLHF,TGTGCCAGCAGTACAGGGAACTCACCCCTCCACTTT,few,NA,TRBV2,TRBJ1-6
CSVFDTPRETQYF,TGCAGCGTATTTGATACACCCCGAGAGACCCAGTACTTC,NA,NA,TRBV29-1,TRBJ2-5
CASSTSGGQGVGEQFF,TGTGCCAGCAGCACCAGTGGCGGACAGGGGGTGGGTGAGCAGTTCTTC,NA,TRBD1,TRBV11-2,TRBJ2-1
CAWSVKLAGVSDTQYF,TGTGCCTGGAGTGTAAAACTAGCGGGAGTCTCAGATACGCAGTATTTT,NA,TRBD2,TRBV30,TRBJ2-3
CASSLGQNNYGYTF,TGTGCCAGCAGCTTGGGACAGAATAACTATGGCTACACCTTC,once,TRBD1,TRBV7-9,TRBJ1-2
CASSSGQGDQPQHF,TGTGCCAGCAGCTCGGGACAAGGGGATCAGCCCCAGCATTTT,NA,NA,TRBV28,TRBJ1-5
CASSIRGQGSAGGYTF,TGTGCCAGTAGTATACGTGGACAGGGGTCAGCGGGTGGCTACACCTTC,NA,TRBD1,TRBV19,TRBJ1-2